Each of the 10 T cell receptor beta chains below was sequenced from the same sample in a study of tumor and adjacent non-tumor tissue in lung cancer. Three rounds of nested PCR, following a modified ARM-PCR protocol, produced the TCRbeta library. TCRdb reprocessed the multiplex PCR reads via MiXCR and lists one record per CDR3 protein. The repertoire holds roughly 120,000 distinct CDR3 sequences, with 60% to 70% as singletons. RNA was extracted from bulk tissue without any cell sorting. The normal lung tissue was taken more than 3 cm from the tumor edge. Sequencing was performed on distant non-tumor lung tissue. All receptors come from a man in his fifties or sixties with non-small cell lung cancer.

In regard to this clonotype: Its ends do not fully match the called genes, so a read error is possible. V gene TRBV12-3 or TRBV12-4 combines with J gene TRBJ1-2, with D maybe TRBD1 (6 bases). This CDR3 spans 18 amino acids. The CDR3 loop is CASSLGRGPLQANYGYSF. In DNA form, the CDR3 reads TGTGCTAGCAGTTTGGGCAGGGGCCCTCTCCAAGCTAACTATGGCTACTCCTTC.

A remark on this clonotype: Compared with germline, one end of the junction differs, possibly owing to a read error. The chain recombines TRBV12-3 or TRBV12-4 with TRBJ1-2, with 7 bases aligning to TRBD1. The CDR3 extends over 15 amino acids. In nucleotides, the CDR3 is TGTCCCAGCAGTTTCGGGACAGAGGGGGACTATGGCTACACCTTC. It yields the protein CPSSFGTEGDYGYTF.

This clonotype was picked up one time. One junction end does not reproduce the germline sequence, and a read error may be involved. This CDR3 is CASTLDMSGSDEQYF. CDR3 bases: TGTGCCAGCACCTTAGATATGAGCGGGAGCGACGAGCAATATTTC. The V call is TRBV11-3, the J call TRBJ2-7, with 8 bases aligning to TRBD2. This CDR3 has 15 amino acids. Per germline, CDR1 SGHNT and CDR2 YENEEA.

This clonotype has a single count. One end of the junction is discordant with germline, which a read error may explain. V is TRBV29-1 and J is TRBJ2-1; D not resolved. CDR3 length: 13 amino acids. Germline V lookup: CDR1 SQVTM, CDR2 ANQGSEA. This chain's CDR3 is CSVEDLASNGQFF. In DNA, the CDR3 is TGCAGTGTTGAAGATCTGGCCAGCAATGGGCAGTTCTTC.

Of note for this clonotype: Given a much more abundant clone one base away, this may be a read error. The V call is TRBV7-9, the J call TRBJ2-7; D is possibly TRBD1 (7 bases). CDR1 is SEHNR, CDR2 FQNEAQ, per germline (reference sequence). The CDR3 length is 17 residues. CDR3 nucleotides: TGTGCCAGCAGCTTAGCCTCCGGAGGGGGCGAAGCCTACAAGCAGTACTTC. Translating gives CASSLASGGGEAYKQYF.

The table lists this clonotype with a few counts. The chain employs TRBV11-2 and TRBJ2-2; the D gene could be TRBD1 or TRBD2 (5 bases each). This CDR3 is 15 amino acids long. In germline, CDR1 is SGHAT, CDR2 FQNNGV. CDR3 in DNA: TGTGCTAACAGCCCCGGGACGGTGAACACCGGGGAGCTGTTTTTT. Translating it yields CANSPGTVNTGELFF.

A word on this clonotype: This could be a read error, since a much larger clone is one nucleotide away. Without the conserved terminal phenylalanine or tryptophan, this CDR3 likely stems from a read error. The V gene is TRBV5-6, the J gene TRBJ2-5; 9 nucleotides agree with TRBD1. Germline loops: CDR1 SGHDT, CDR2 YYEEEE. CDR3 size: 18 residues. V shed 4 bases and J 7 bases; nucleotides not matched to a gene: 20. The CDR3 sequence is CASSKYGGQGDPSGTQYL. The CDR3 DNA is TGTGCCAGCAGCAAATACGGGGGACAGGGAGACCCTAGCGGGACCCAGTACTTA.

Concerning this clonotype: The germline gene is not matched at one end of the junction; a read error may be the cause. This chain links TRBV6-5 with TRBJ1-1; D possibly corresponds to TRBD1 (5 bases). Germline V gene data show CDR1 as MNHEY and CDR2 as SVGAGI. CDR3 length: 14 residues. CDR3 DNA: TGTGCCAGCAGTTACTCGCCAGGGTACACTGGAGCTTTCTTT. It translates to CASSYSPGYTGAFF.

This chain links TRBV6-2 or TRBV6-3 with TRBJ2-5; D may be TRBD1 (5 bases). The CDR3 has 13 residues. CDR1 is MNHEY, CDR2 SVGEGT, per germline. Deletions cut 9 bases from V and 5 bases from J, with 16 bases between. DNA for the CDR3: TGTGCCAGTGTGTCGACAGACAGTGAGACCCAGTACTTC. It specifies CASVSTDSETQYF.

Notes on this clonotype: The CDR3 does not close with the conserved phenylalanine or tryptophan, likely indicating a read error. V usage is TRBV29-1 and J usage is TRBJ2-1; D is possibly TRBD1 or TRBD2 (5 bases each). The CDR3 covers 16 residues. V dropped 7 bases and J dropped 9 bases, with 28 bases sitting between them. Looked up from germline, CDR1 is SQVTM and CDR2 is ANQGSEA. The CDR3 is CSANGATQGGMGEQFS. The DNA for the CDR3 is TGCAGCGCTAACGGGGCCACTCAGGGTGGCATGGGTGAGCAGTTCTCC.